These 10 T cell receptor beta chains were sequenced from one sample in a study of OX40 agonist ivuxolimab in advanced cancers. Sequencing used immunoSEQ multiplex PCR; TCRdb keeps in-frame clones, though not all of them. There are tens of thousands of clones in the sample; 80% to 90% occur only once, and 10% to 11% lies in the top ten. Sequenced here: CD4+ or CD8+ T cells sorted from blood, sampled in a trial of the OX40 agonist ivuxolimab. The origin of the receptors is an adult with an advanced solid tumor such as melanoma, head and neck, liver or kidney cancer.

The gene calls are TRBV7-9 and TRBJ2-1; perhaps TRBD2 as D (6 bases). Trimming removed 1 base at V and 8 bases at J, with 18 bases between. Germline V gene data show CDR1 as SEHNR and CDR2 as FQNEAQ (reference sequence). CDR3 length equals 16 residues. The CDR3 spells CASSLGRGAVEDEQFF. The CDR3 bases are TGTGCCAGCAGCTTAGGGCGCGGGGCGGTGGAGGATGAGCAGTTCTTC.

This clone has just one count. The chain has TRBV19 and TRBJ2-2; D uncertain. The CDR3 length is 13 residues. Per the germline V gene, CDR1 is LNHDA and CDR2 is SQIVND (reference sequence). Trimming shortened V by 9 bases and J by 4 bases, and 12 bases separated the two germline ends. The CDR3: CASRTLSTGELFF. CDR3 nucleotide sequence: TGTGCCAGCAGGACCCTAAGCACCGGGGAGCTGTTTTTT.

This chain connects TRBV18 to TRBJ2-5; perhaps TRBD2 as D (6 bases). The CDR3 runs 13 residues. CDR1 and CDR2 (germline): KGHSH, LQKENI. V lost 6 bases to trimming and J lost 4 bases, with 12 bases between them. The DNA for the CDR3 is TGTGCCAGCTCGGGGGGAATTGGAGAGACCCAGTACTTC. Protein product: CASSGGIGETQYF.

The chain is built from TRBV6-6 and TRBJ2-7, with D perhaps TRBD1 (5 bases). There are 14 residues in the CDR3. Germline V CDR1 and CDR2: MNHNY, SVGAGI (reference sequence). V lost 0 bases to trimming and J lost 3 bases, with 9 bases between them. CDR3 bases: TGTGCCAGCAGTTACTCGTACGACAGCTACGAGCAGTACTTC. Residues: CASSYSYDSYEQYF.

V is TRBV7-9 and J is TRBJ2-7; 8 bases agree with TRBD2. Germline V gene sequence: CDR1 SEHNR, CDR2 FQNEAQ (reference sequence). The CDR3 loop spans 15 amino acids. V dropped 1 base and J dropped 5; count of bases not matched to a gene: 7. CDR3: CASSLGGGGWHEQYF. In nucleotides, the CDR3 is TGTGCCAGCAGCTTAGGTGGCGGGGGGTGGCACGAGCAGTACTTC.

This chain connects TRBV2 to TRBJ1-6; possible D gene TRBD1, 5 bases. The V end was cut by 8 bases, the J end by 9 bases, with 17 bases between. The CDR3 consists of 14 residues. Per germline, CDR1 SNHLY and CDR2 FYNNEI. In DNA, the CDR3 is TGTGCCAGCTGTATTTGGGGCCGAATTTCACCCCTCCACTTT. This encodes CASCIWGRISPLHF.

This sequence joins TRBV28 and TRBJ1-2; tentative D call: TRBD1 (6 bases). Germline-derived CDR1 and CDR2 are MDHEN and SYDVKM. V was pared by 6 bases and J by 2 bases, with 10 bases between. This CDR3 is built from 13 residues. The CDR3 coding sequence is TGTGCCAGCAGCAGGGGTAACAACTATGGCTACACCTTC. Translation gives CASSRGNNYGYTF.

The chain employs TRBV5-1 and TRBJ2-5; D is unclear. The germline CDR1 and CDR2 sequences are SGHRS and YFSETQ. V gave up 0 bases and J gave up 2 bases, with 11 bases separating them. The CDR3 spans 15 residues. CDR3 amino acids: CASSLGLPGQETQYF. In nucleotides, the CDR3 is TGCGCCAGCAGCTTGGGTCTTCCCGGGCAAGAGACCCAGTACTTC.

This clone came up once. The chain joins TRBV29-1 to TRBJ2-2; the D gene is possibly TRBD2 (6 bases). Germline-derived CDR1 and CDR2 are SQVTM and ANQGSEA. Trimming took off 6 bases at V and 2 bases at J, with 13 bases between the two ends. The CDR3 has 14 residues. CDR3 sequence: CSVTGSGNTGELFF. CDR3 nucleotides: TGCAGCGTAACCGGTAGCGGAAACACCGGGGAGCTGTTTTTT.

The gene calls are TRBV28 and TRBJ2-2; 12 nucleotides agree with TRBD2. Germline CDR1 reads MDHEN; CDR2 reads SYDVKM. The CDR3 totals 16 residues. V lost 6 bases and J lost 1; bases outside the gene matches: 3. The CDR3 loop is CASSPSGRGNTGELFF. The CDR3 DNA reads TGTGCCAGCAGCCCTAGCGGGAGGGGGAACACCGGGGAGCTGTTTTTT.